Sequencing of this TCR beta chain was carried out in a study of T cell responses to AZD1222 COVID-19 vaccine. Study conclusions and caveats: Most donors were white British, females outnumbered males, and clonal diversity was possibly underestimated. Nearly half of the spike-specific TCRs reportedly recognize variant regions that carry no mutations.

Libraries were prepared by immunoSEQ multiplex PCR; TCRdb keeps only in-frame clonotypes and omits some of them. This sample has around 120,000 clones, with around 94% found just once. V shed 3 bases and J 5 bases; nucleotides not matched to a gene: 6. CDR1 and CDR2 from the germline V gene are SGHVS and FQNEAQ. The CDR3 length is 15 residues. Concerning this clone: The antigen is undetermined.

The rearrangement joins TRBV7-8 to TRBJ1-1; 10 bases align to TRBD1. This material consisted of peripheral blood, taken on day 0 of AZD1222 vaccination. The TCR was taken from an adult in good health. The CDR3 here is CASSFRRDRGTEAFF. DNA for the CDR3: TGTGCCAGCAGCTTCCGCCGGGACAGGGGAACTGAAGCTTTCTTT.